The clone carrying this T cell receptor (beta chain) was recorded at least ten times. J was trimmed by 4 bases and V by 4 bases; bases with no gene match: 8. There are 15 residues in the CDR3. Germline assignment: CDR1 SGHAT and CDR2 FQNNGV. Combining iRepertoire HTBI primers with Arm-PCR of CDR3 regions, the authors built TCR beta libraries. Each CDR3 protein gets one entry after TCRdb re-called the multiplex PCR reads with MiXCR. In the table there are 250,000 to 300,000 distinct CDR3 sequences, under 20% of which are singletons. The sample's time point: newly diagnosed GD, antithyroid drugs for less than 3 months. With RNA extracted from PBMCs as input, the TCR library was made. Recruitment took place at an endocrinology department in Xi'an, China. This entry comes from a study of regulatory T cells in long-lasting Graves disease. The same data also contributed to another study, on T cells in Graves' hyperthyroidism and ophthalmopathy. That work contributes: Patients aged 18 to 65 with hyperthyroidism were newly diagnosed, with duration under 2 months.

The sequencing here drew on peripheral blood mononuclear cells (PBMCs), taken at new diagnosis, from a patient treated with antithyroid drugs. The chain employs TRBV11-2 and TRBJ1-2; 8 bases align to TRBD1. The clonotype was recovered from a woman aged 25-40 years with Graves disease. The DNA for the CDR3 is TGTGCCAGCAGCTCGCGGACAGGGTACGCCTATGGCTACACCTTC. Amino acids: CASSSRTGYAYGYTF.